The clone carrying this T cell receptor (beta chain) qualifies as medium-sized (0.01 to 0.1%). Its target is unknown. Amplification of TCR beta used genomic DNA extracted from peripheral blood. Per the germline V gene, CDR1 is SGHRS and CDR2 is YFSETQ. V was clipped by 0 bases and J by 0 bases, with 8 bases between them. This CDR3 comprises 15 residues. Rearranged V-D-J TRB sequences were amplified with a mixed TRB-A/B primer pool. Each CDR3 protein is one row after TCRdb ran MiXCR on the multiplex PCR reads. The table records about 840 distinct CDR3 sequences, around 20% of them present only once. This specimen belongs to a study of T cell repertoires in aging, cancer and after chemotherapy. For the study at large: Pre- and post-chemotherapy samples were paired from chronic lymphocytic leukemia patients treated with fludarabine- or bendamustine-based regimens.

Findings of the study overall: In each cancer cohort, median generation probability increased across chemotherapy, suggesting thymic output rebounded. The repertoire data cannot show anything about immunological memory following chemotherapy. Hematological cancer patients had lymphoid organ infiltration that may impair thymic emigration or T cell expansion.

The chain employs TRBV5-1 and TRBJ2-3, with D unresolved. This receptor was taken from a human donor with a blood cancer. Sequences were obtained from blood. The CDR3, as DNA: TGCGCCAGCAGCTTGGCGGCGGTTAGCACAGATACGCAGTATTTT. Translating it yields CASSLAAVSTDTQYF.